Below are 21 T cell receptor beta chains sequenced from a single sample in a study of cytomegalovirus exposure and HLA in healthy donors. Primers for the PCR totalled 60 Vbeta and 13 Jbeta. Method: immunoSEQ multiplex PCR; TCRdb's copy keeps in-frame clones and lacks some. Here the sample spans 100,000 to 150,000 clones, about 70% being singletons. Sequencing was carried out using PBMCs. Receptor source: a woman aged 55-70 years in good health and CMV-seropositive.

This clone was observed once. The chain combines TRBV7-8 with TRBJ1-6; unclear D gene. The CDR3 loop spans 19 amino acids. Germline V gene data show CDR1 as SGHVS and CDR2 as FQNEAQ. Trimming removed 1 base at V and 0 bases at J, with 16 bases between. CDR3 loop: CASSLGGGKGSSYNSPLHF. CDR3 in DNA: TGTGCCAGCAGCTTAGGAGGAGGGAAGGGCAGCTCCTATAATTCACCCCTCCACTTT.

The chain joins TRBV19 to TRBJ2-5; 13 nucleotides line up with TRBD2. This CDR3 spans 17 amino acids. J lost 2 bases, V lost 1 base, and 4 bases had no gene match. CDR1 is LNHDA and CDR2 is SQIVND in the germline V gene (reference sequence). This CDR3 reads CASSIGLAGGPQETQYF. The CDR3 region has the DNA TGTGCCAGTAGTATAGGACTAGCGGGGGGCCCTCAAGAGACCCAGTACTTC. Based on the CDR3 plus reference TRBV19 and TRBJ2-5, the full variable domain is DGGITQSPKYLFRKEGQNVTLSCEQNLNHDAMYWYRQDPGQGLRLIYYSQIVNDFQKGDIAEGYSVSREKKESFPLTVTSAQKNPTAFYLCASSIGLAGGPQETQYFGPGTRLLVL.

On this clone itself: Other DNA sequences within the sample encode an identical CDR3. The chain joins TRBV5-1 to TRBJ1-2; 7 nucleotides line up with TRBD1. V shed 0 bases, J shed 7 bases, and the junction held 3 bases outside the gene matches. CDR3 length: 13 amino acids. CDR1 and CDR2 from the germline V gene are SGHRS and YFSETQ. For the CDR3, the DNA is TGCGCCAGCAGCTTGGGACAGGGTCTTGGCTACACCTTC. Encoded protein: CASSLGQGLGYTF.

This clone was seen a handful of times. CDR3 bases: TGTGCCAGCAGCTTAGCAGGGGTTGAAGAAAAACTGTTTTTT. Encoded protein: CASSLAGVEEKLFF. The rearrangement joins TRBV7-2 to TRBJ1-4; D is possibly TRBD1 (5 bases). V was pared by 0 bases and J by 8 bases, with 10 bases between. Germline lookup yields CDR1 SGHTA and CDR2 FQGNSA. This CDR3 is 14 amino acids long.

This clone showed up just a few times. The CDR3 DNA reads TGTGCCAGTGCCGGTTCCTCAGGGTTGTACTATGGCTACACCTTC. Translated, it gives CASAGSSGLYYGYTF. This chain uses TRBV19 with TRBJ1-2, with D possibly matching TRBD1 (5 bases). From germline, CDR1 is LNHDA and CDR2 SQIVND (reference sequence). CDR3 length: 15 residues. With 8 bases removed from V and 3 bases from J, the gap between germline ends came to 19 bases.

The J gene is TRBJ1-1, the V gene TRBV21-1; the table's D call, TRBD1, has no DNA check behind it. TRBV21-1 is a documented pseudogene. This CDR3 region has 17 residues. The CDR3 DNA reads TGTGCCAGCAGCAAAATTCTTTCAGGGTTCTTGAACACTGAAGCTTTCTTT. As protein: CASSKILSGFLNTEAFF.

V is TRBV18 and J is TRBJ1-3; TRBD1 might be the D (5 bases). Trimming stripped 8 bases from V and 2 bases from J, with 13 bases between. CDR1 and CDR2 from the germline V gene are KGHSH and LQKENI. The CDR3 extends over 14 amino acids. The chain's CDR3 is CASRSTEAGNTIYF. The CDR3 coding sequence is TGTGCCAGCCGATCGACAGAGGCTGGAAACACCATATATTTT.

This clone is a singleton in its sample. This CDR3 reads CASSQEGGSDGYTF. In DNA form, the CDR3 reads TGTGCCAGCAGCCAAGAAGGGGGATCGGATGGCTACACCTTC. The chain uses TRBV4-2 and TRBJ1-2; maybe TRBD1 (6 bases). Trimming shortened V by 0 bases and J by 6 bases, and 11 bases separated the two germline ends. The CDR3 runs 14 residues. Looked up from germline, CDR1 is LGHNA and CDR2 is YNFKEQ.

The CDR3 DNA is TGTGCCAGCAGTCGAGAGGACAGCTACGAGCAGTACTTC. This gives the protein CASSREDSYEQYF. The genes are TRBV6-6 and TRBJ2-7, with D perhaps matching TRBD1 (6 bases). V was shortened by 5 bases and J by 3 bases, with 11 bases between the two germline ends. Looked up from germline, CDR1 is MNHNY and CDR2 is SVGAGI (reference sequence). The CDR3 contains 13 residues.

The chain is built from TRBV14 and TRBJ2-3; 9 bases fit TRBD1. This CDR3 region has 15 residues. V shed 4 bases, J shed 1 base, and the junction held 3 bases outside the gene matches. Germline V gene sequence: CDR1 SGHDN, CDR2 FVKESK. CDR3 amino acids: CASSRWTGGTDTQYF. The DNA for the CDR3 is TGTGCCAGCAGCCGATGGACAGGGGGCACAGATACGCAGTATTTT.

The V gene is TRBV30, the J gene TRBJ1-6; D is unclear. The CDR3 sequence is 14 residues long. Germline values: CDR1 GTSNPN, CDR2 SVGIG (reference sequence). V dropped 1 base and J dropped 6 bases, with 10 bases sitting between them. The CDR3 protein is CAWSGGWVNSPLHF. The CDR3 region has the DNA TGTGCCTGGAGTGGAGGTTGGGTTAATTCACCCCTCCACTTT.

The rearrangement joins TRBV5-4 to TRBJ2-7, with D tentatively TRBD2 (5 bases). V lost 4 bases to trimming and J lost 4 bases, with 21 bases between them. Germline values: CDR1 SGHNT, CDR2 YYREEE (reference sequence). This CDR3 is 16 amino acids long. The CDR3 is CASSPGFDSALYEQYF. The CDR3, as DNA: TGTGCCAGCAGCCCGGGATTTGATAGCGCGCTTTACGAGCAGTACTTC.

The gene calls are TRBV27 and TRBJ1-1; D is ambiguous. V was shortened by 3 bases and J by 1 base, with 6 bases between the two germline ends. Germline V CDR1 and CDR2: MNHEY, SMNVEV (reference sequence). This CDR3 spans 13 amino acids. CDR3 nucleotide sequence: TGTGCCAGCAGTTTCAACTGGAACACTGAAGCTTTCTTT. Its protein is CASSFNWNTEAFF.

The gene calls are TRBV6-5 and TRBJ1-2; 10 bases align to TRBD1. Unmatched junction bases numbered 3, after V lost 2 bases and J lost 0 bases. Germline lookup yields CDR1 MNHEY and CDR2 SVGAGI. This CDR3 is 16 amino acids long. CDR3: CASSYTDRGSNYGYTF. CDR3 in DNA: TGTGCCAGCAGTTACACGGACAGGGGGTCTAACTATGGCTACACCTTC.

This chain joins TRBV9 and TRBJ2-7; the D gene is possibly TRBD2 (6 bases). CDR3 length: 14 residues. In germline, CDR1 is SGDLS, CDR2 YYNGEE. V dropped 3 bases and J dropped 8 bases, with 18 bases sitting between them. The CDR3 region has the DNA TGTGCCAGCAGCGAGACCGGGGGAAGCGGAAAGCAGTACTTC. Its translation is CASSETGGSGKQYF.

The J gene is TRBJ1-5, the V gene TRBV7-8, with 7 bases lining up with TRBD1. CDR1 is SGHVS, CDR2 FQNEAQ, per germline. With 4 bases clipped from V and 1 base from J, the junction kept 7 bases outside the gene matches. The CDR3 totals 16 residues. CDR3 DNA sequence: TGTGCCAGCAGCTCTTTCGGACAGGCGAGCAATCAGCCCCAGCATTTT. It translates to CASSSFGQASNQPQHF.

The CDR3 sequence is CASRPSGRGRYEQYF. CDR3 DNA: TGCGCCAGCAGGCCTAGCGGGAGGGGACGCTACGAGCAGTACTTC. The chain has TRBV10-2 and TRBJ2-7; 12 nucleotides agree with TRBD2. The ends lost 6 bases at V and 3 bases at J; junction bases unmatched: 6. The CDR3 is 15 amino acids. Germline CDR1 and CDR2: WSHSY and SAAADI.

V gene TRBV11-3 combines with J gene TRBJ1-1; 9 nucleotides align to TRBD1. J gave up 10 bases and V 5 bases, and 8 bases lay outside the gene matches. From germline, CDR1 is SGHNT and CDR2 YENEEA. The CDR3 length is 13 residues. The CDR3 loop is CASSPGGGQGAFF. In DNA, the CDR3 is TGTGCCAGCAGCCCCGGGGGGGGACAGGGAGCTTTCTTT.

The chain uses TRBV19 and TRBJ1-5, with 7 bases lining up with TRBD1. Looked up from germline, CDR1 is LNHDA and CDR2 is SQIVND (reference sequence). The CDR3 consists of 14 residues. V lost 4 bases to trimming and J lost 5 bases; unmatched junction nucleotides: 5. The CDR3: CASSTNRGDQPQHF. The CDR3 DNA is TGTGCCAGTAGTACAAACAGGGGCGATCAGCCCCAGCATTTT.

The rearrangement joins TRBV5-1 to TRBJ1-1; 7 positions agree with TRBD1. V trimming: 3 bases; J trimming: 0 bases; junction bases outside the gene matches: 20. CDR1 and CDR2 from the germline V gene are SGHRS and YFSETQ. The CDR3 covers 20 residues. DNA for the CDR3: TGCGCCAGCAGCTCGACTACAGGGGCCGTAACGAACTGGATGAACACTGAAGCTTTCTTT. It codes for CASSSTTGAVTNWMNTEAFF.

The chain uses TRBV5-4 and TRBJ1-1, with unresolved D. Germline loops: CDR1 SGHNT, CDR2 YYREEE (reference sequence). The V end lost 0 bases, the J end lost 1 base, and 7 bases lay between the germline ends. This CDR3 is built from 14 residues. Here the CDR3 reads CASSLAWANTEAFF. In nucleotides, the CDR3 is TGTGCCAGCAGCTTGGCGTGGGCGAACACTGAAGCTTTCTTT.